The 7 T cell receptor beta chains in this list originate from one sample, sequenced in a study of Ad26.COV2.S vaccination and SARS-CoV-2 variants (dated by TCRdb to 2020 to 2023). The library was generated by the immunoSEQ multiplex PCR assay. TCRdb's version of the immuneACCESS table is confined to in-frame rearrangements and falls short of the full clone set. An unresolved V gene accounts for under half of the shortfall where checked; the remainder is of unknown origin. Across this sample there are fewer than 500,000 clones, with approximately 90% seen only once. The top ten clonotypes cover 12% of the sample. The treatment or condition label of this sample denotes: about 20 received Ad26.COV2.S at low or high dose, single or two shots; several received placebo; per-sample allocation not given. For vaccine and placebo recipients, the sequenced repertoires came from samples collected on day 63 after the first injection.

Specimen: peripheral blood, collected in a trial of Ad26.COV2.S vaccine versus placebo. All receptors derive from a person between 18 and 65 years old who received the Ad26.COV2.S COVID-19 vaccine or a placebo.

The V gene is TRBV18, the J gene TRBJ2-4; no firm D call. The CDR3 sequence is 15 residues long. Trimming shortened V by 2 bases and J by 0 bases, and 8 bases separated the two germline ends. Germline lookup yields CDR1 KGHSH and CDR2 LQKENI. The CDR3 DNA reads TGTGCCAGCTCACCAACAGATTTAGCCAAAAACATTCAGTACTTC. Translating gives CASSPTDLAKNIQYF.

This rearrangement joins TRBV11-3 to TRBJ2-1, with D perhaps matching TRBD1 (6 bases). CDR3 size: 15 residues. Germline loops: CDR1 SGHNT, CDR2 YENEEA. Trimming shortened V by 5 bases and J by 1 base, and 12 bases separated the two germline ends. The CDR3 DNA reads TGTGCCAGCAGCCCCCCAGGGGTGTCCTACAATGAGCAGTTCTTC. It is translated as CASSPPGVSYNEQFF. Combining the CDR3 with reference TRBV11-3 and TRBJ2-1 gives the whole variable domain EAGVVQSPRYKIIEKKQPVAFWCNPISGHNTLYWYLQNLGQGPELLIRYENEEAVDDSQLPKDRFSAERLKGVDSTLKIQPAELGDSAVYLCASSPPGVSYNEQFFGPGTRLTVL.

J is TRBJ2-1 and V is TRBV19, with TRBD2 identical over 9 bases. CDR3 length: 16 residues. Per germline, CDR1 LNHDA and CDR2 SQIVND (reference sequence). V dropped 4 bases and J dropped 4; count of bases not matched to a gene: 8. CDR3 nucleotide sequence: TGTGCCAGTAGTAGAACAGGGACTAGCCCATACAATGAGCAGTTCTTC. Translated: CASSRTGTSPYNEQFF. The full variable domain, its missing parts supplied by reference TRBV19 and TRBJ2-1, is DGGITQSPKYLFRKEGQNVTLSCEQNLNHDAMYWYRQDPGQGLRLIYYSQIVNDFQKGDIAEGYSVSREKKESFPLTVTSAQKNPTAFYLCASSRTGTSPYNEQFFGPGTRLTVL.

The genes are TRBV6-4 and TRBJ1-2, with 8 bases identical to TRBD1. CDR3 length: 16 amino acids. Germline CDR1 and CDR2: MRHNA and SNTAGT. The junction had 9 bases not matched to a gene; V was cut back by 0 bases and J by 6 bases. The CDR3 sequence: CASSDSGGQGLDGYTF. The CDR3, as DNA: TGTGCCAGCAGTGACTCGGGCGGACAGGGATTGGATGGCTACACCTTC.

This clone has just one count. The chain uses TRBV2 and TRBJ2-4; 10 bases are a match to TRBD1. After removal of 7 bases from V and 2 bases from J, the junction contained 8 bases not matched to a gene. This CDR3 has 16 amino acids. Germline lookup yields CDR1 SNHLY and CDR2 FYNNEI. The CDR3 protein is CASTPRDRGTKNIQYF. The CDR3 region has the DNA TGTGCCAGCACCCCAAGGGACAGGGGAACCAAAAACATTCAGTACTTC.

This chain uses TRBV14 with TRBJ2-7, with D perhaps matching TRBD1 (5 bases). Looked up from germline, CDR1 is SGHDN and CDR2 is FVKESK. CDR3 size: 14 residues. V lost 6 bases, J lost 2 bases, and 14 bases lay in between. CDR3 amino acids: CASRQRGDTYEQYF. CDR3 DNA sequence: TGTGCCAGCAGACAAAGGGGCGATACCTACGAGCAGTACTTC. Combining the CDR3 with reference TRBV14 and TRBJ2-7 gives the whole variable domain EAGVTQFPSHSVIEKGQTVTLRCDPISGHDNLYWYRRVMGKEIKFLLHFVKESKQDESGMPNNRFLAERTGGTYSTLKVQPAELEDSGVYFCASRQRGDTYEQYFGPGTRLTVT.

This rearrangement joins TRBV6-6 to TRBJ2-1; 11 positions match TRBD2. Unmatched junction bases numbered 9, after V lost 4 bases and J lost 7 bases. The CDR3 is made up of 16 amino acids. Per the germline V gene, CDR1 is MNHNY and CDR2 is SVGAGI (reference sequence). CDR3 protein: CASSSGTSGGRNEQFF. DNA of the CDR3: TGTGCCAGCAGTTCGGGGACTAGCGGAGGGAGGAATGAGCAGTTCTTC.